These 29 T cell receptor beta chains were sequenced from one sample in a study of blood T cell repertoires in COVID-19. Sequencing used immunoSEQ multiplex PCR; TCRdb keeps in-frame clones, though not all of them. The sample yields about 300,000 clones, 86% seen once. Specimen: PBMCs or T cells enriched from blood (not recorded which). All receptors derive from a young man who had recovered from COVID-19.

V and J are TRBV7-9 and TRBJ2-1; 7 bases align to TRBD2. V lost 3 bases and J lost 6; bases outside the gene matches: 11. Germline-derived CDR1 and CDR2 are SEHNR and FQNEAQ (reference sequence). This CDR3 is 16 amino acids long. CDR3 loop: CASSLGQRGYSNEQFF. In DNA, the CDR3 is TGTGCCAGCAGCTTGGGCCAGCGGGGTTATAGCAATGAGCAGTTCTTC.

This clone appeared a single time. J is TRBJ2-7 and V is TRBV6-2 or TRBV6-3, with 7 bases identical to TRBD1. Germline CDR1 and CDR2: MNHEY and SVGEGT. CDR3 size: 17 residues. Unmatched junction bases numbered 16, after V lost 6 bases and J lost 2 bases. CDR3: CASSFRAGTAFTYEQYF. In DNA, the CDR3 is TGTGCCAGCAGCTTCCGAGCCGGGACAGCCTTCACCTACGAGCAGTACTTC.

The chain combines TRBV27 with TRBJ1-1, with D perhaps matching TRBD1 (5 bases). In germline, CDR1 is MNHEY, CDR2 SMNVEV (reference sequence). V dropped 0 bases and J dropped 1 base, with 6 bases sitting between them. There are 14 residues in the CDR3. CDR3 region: CASSLSGANTEAFF. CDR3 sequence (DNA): TGTGCCAGCAGTTTATCAGGGGCGAACACTGAAGCTTTCTTT.

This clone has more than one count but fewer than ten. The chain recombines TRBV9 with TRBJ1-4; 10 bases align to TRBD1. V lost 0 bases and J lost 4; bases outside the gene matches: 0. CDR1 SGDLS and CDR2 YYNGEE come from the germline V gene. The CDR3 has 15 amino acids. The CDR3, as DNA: TGTGCCAGCAGCGTAGGGACAGGGGGTAATGAAAAACTGTTTTTT. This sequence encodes CASSVGTGGNEKLFF. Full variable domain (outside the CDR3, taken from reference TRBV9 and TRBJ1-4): DSGVTQTPKHLITATGQRVTLRCSPRSGDLSVYWYQQSLDQGLQFLIQYYNGEERAKGNILERFSAQQFPDLHSELNLSSLELGDSALYFCASSVGTGGNEKLFFGSGTQLSVL.

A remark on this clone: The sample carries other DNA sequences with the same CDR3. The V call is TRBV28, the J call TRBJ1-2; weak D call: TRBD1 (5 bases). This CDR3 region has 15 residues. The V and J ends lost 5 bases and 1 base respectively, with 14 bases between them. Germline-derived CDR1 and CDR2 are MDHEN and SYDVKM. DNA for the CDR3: TGTGCCAGCAGTCCCCGCCCCGGGGGTAACTATGGCTACACCTTC. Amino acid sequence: CASSPRPGGNYGYTF.

The CDR3 region is CASSTFGQGKQPQHF. The DNA for the CDR3 is TGTGCCAGCAGTACCTTTGGACAGGGTAAACAGCCCCAGCATTTT. The chain is built from TRBV6-4 and TRBJ1-5, with 8 bases matching TRBD1. Germline V CDR1 and CDR2: MRHNA, SNTAGT. There are 15 residues in the CDR3. Losses at the gene ends were 5 bases for V and 7 bases for J; bases not matched to a gene: 10.

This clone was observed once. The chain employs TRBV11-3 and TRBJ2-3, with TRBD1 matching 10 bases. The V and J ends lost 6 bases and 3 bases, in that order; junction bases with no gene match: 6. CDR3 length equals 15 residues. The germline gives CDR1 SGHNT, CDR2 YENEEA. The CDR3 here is CASSQRQGATDTQYF. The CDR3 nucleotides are TGTGCCAGCAGTCAACGACAGGGGGCAACAGATACGCAGTATTTT.

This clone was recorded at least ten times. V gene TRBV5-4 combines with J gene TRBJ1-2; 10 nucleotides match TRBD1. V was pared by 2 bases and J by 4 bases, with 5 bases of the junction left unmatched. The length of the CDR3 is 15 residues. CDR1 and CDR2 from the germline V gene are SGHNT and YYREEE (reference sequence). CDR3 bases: TGTGCCAGCAGCTTTGGGGGACAGGGGATCTATGGCTACACCTTC. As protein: CASSFGGQGIYGYTF.

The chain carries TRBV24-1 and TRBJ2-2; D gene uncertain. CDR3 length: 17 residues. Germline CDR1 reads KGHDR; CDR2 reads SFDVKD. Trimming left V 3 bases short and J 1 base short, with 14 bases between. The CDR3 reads CATSDPIWPKNTGELFF. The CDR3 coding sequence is TGTGCCACCAGTGATCCGATTTGGCCCAAGAACACCGGGGAGCTGTTTTTT.

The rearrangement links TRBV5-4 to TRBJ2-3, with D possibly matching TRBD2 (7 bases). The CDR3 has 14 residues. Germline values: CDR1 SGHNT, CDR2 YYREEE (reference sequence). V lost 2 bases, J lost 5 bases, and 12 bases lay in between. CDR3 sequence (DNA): TGTGCCAGCAGCTTTGCGGGGGCCAAAGATACGCAGTATTTT. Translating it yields CASSFAGAKDTQYF. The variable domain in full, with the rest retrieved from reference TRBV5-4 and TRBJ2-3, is ETGVTQSPTHLIKTRGQQVTLRCSSQSGHNTVSWYQQALGQGPQFIFQYYREEENGRGNFPPRFSGLQFPNYSSELNVNALELDDSALYLCASSFAGAKDTQYFGPGTRLTVL.

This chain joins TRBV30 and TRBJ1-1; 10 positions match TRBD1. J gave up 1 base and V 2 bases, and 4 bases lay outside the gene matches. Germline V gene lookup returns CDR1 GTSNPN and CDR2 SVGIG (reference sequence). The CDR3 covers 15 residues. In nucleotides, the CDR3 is TGTGCCTGGAGTCTAGGGACAGGGGAGAACACTGAAGCTTTCTTT. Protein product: CAWSLGTGENTEAFF.

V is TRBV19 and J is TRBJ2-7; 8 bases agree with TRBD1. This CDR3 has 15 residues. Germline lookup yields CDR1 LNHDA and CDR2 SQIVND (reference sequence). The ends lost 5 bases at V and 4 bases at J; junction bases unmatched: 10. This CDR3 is CASSLGGQGEYEQYF. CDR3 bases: TGTGCCAGTAGTTTAGGAGGACAGGGAGAGTACGAGCAGTACTTC.

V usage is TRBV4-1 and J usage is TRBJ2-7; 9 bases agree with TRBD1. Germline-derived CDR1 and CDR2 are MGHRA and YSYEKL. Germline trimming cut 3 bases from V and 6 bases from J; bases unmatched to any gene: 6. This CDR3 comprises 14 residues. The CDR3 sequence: CASSQPGTGFEQYF. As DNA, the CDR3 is TGCGCCAGCAGCCAGCCCGGGACAGGGTTCGAGCAGTACTTC.

The DNA for the CDR3 is TGTGCCAGCAGTTACGGAATAACTAGCGGGAGCCAGAGCTCCTACAATGAGCAGTTCTTC. It yields the protein CASSYGITSGSQSSYNEQFF. The V and J genes are TRBV6-2 or TRBV6-3 and TRBJ2-1; TRBD2 aligns across 11 bases. V was clipped by 2 bases and J by 0 bases; unmatched bases: 12. CDR3 size: 20 residues. In germline, CDR1 is MNHEY, CDR2 SVGEGT.

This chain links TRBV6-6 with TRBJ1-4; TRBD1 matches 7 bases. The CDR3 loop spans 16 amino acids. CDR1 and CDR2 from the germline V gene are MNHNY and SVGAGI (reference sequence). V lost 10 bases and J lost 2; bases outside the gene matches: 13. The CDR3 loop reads CATQRQGGQTNEKLFF. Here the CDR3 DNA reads TGTGCCACTCAAAGGCAGGGGGGCCAGACTAATGAAAAACTGTTTTTT.

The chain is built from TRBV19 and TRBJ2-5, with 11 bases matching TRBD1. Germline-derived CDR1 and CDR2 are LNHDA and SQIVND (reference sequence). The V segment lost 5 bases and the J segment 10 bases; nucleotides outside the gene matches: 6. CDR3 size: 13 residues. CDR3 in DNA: TGTGCCAGTAGTTCCGGGACAGGGGGATACCAGTACTTC. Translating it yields CASSSGTGGYQYF.

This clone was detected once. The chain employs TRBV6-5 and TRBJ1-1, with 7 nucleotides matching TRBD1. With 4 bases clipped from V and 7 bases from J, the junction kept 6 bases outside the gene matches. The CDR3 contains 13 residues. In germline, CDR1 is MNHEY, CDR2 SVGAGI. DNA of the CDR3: TGTGCCAGCAGTTCAAGACAGGGACTTGAAGCTTTCTTT. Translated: CASSSRQGLEAFF.

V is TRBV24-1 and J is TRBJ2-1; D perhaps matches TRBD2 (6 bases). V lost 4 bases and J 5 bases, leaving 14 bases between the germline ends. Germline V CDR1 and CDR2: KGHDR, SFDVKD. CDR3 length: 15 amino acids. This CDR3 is CATSDWGVKHNEQFF. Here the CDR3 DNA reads TGTGCCACCAGTGACTGGGGGGTAAAGCACAATGAGCAGTTCTTC.

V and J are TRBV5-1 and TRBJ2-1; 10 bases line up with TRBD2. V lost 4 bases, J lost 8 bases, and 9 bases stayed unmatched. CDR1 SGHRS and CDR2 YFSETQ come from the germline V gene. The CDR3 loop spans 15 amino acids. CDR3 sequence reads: CASSRTSGTGDEQFF. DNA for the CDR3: TGCGCCAGCAGCAGGACTAGCGGTACGGGGGATGAGCAGTTCTTC.

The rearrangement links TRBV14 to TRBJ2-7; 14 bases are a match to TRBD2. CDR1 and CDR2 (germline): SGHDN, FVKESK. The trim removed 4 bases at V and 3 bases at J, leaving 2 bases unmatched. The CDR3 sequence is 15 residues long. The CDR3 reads CASSPGLAGVYEQYF. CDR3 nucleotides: TGTGCCAGCAGCCCGGGACTAGCGGGGGTCTACGAGCAGTACTTC.

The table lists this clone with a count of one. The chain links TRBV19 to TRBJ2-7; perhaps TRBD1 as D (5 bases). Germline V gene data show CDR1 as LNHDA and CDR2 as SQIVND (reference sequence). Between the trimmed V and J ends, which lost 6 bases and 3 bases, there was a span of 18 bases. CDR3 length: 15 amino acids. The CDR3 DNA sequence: TGTGCCAGTAGCCCGGGTTTCTGGCAGGGCTACGAGCAGTACTTC. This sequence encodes CASSPGFWQGYEQYF.

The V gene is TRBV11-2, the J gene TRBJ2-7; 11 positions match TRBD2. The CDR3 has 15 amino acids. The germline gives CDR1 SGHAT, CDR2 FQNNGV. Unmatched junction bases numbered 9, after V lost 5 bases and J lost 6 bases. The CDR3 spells CASSLSGGAPPEQYF. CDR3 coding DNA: TGTGCCAGCAGCCTTAGCGGGGGGGCTCCGCCCGAGCAGTACTTC.

The CDR3 DNA is TGTGCCAGCAACCCCGGACAGGGATGGTGGAATGAGCAGTTCTTC. This translates into CASNPGQGWWNEQFF. The genes are TRBV27 and TRBJ2-1; TRBD1 matches at 8 bases. CDR3 length: 15 amino acids. The ends lost 7 bases at V and 7 bases at J; junction bases unmatched: 12. Germline lookup yields CDR1 MNHEY and CDR2 SMNVEV (reference sequence).

The CDR3 DNA reads TGTGCCAGCAGCTTAGGGGTCAGTCCCAGGGGACGCACAGATACGCAGTATTTT. Translated: CASSLGVSPRGRTDTQYF. This chain uses TRBV7-9 with TRBJ2-3, with D perhaps TRBD1 (6 bases). In germline, CDR1 is SEHNR, CDR2 FQNEAQ (reference sequence). The CDR3 spans 18 residues. The V and J ends lost 1 base and 1 base respectively, with 18 bases between them.

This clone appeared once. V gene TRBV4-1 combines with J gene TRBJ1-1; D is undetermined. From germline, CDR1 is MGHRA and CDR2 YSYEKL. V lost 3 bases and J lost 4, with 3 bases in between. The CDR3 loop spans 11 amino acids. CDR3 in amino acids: CASSQATEAFF. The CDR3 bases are TGCGCCAGCAGCCAGGCCACTGAAGCTTTCTTT.

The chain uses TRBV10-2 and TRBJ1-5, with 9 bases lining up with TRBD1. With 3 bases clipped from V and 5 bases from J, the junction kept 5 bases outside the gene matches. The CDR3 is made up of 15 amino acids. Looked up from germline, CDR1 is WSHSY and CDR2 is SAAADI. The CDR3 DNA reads TGCGCCAGCAGTGACTACAGGGGGCGCGATCAGCCCCAGCATTTT. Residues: CASSDYRGRDQPQHF.

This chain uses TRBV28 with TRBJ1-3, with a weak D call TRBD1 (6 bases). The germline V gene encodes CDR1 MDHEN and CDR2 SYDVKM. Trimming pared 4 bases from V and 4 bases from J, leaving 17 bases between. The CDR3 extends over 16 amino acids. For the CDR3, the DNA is TGTGCCAGCAGTTGGATCGGGGGGCTAGGAGGAAACACCATATATTTT. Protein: CASSWIGGLGGNTIYF. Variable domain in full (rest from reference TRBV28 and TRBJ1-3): DVKVTQSSRYLVKRTGEKVFLECVQDMDHENMFWYRQDPGLGLRLIYFSYDVKMKEKGDIPEGYSVSREKKERFSLILESASTNQTSMYLCASSWIGGLGGNTIYFGEGSWLTVV.

The CDR3 spells CASCELGLSYEQYF. CDR3 DNA sequence: TGTGCCTCCTGTGAATTGGGACTGAGCTACGAGCAGTACTTC. The chain is built from TRBV6-5 and TRBJ2-7; weak D call: TRBD2 (6 bases). CDR1 and CDR2 (germline): MNHEY, SVGAGI. Trimming left V 11 bases short and J 3 bases short, with 20 bases between. The CDR3 is 14 amino acids.

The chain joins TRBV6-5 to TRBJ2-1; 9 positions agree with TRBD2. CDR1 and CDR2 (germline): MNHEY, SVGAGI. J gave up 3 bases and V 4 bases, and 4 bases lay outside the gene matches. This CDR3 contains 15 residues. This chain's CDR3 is CASSLAGVGYNEQFF. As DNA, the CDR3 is TGTGCCAGCAGTTTAGCGGGAGTGGGCTACAATGAGCAGTTCTTC.